Following are 9 T cell receptor beta chains from one sample sequenced in a study of T-cell memory formation after mild COVID-19 (dated by TCRdb to the early 2020s). Preparation of the library involved 5' RACE. Sequencing relied on an Illumina NovaSeq 6000. The public sequencing data were trimmed at Q25 with fastp and processed into clonotypes with MiXCR by TCRdb, which kept only in-frame beta chains. Each CDR3 protein gets just one entry, which takes the most common genes and DNA from the rows behind it. This sample gives 470,000 or so distinct CDR3 sequences in total; roughly 25% of them show up just once. The ten largest clones take up around 13% of the sample. Material for sequencing was PBMCs or a T cell subset sorted from them (not recorded which). Receptors originate from an adult woman who had mild COVID-19 (a few samples of this study predate the infection). The sample titles of this study are shuffled in the database, so cell type and time point are left out; the donor was told from shared clones.

The chain employs TRBV6-2 or TRBV6-3 and TRBJ1-2, with TRBD1 as a possible D gene (6 bases). The CDR3 covers 13 residues. From germline, CDR1 is MNHEY and CDR2 SVGEGT. Trimming stripped 2 bases from V and 7 bases from J, with 11 bases between. The CDR3 coding sequence is TGTGCCAGCAGTTACGGTACAGGGCCTGGCTACACCTTC. Protein: CASSYGTGPGYTF.

The rearrangement joins TRBV25-1 to TRBJ2-2, with 8 bases aligning to TRBD1. CDR3 length equals 15 residues. Trimming removed 4 bases from V and 1 base from J; junction bases left unmatched: 2. Germline V gene lookup returns CDR1 MGHDK and CDR2 SYGVNS. The CDR3 loop reads CASSVGTGNTGELFF. The CDR3 DNA sequence: TGTGCCAGCAGTGTAGGGACAGGGAACACCGGGGAGCTGTTTTTT.

This chain joins TRBV24-1 and TRBJ1-1; D is unresolved. The CDR3 has 12 residues. Looked up from germline, CDR1 is KGHDR and CDR2 is SFDVKD. Trimming cost V 2 bases and J 6 bases, with 6 bases left between them. This CDR3 is CATSDYGSEAFF. In DNA form, the CDR3 reads TGTGCCACCAGTGATTATGGGTCTGAAGCTTTCTTT.

This chain joins TRBV4-2 and TRBJ2-1; TRBD2 matches at 10 bases. V was pared by 1 base and J by 8 bases, with 5 bases of the junction left unmatched. The germline gives CDR1 LGHNA, CDR2 YNFKEQ. The CDR3 is made up of 15 amino acids. DNA of the CDR3: TGTGCCAGCAGCCAAGGGGCTAGCGGGAGTGATGAGCAGTTCTTC. As protein: CASSQGASGSDEQFF.

The chain combines TRBV6-2 or TRBV6-3 with TRBJ1-3; no definite D call. Trimming pared 3 bases from V and 0 bases from J, leaving 9 bases between. This CDR3 has 15 amino acids. CDR1 is MNHEY and CDR2 is SVGEGT in the germline V gene. CDR3 in amino acids: CASSYRRSSGNTIYF. The CDR3 region has the DNA TGTGCCAGCAGTTATCGACGGAGCTCTGGAAACACCATATATTTT.

The gene calls are TRBV4-3 and TRBJ2-7, with D unresolved. This CDR3 contains 18 residues. In germline, CDR1 is LGHNA, CDR2 YSLEER. The V gene lost 1 base and the J gene lost 3 bases, with 22 bases spanning the gap. For the CDR3, the DNA is TGCGCCAGCAGCCAAGCCATCTTAAGCGCTAGGGATTTCTACGAGCAGTACTTC. Its translation: CASSQAILSARDFYEQYF.

The chain couples TRBV24-1 to TRBJ1-2, with 9 nucleotides matching TRBD1. From germline, CDR1 is KGHDR and CDR2 SFDVKD. V lost 3 bases and J lost 6; bases outside the gene matches: 1. This CDR3 is 13 amino acids long. The CDR3 nucleotides are TGTGCCACCAGTGATCGGGACAGGGATGGCTACACCTTC. It translates to CATSDRDRDGYTF.

The V call is TRBV3-1, the J call TRBJ2-2; no reliable D call. Germline values: CDR1 LGHDT, CDR2 YNNKEL (reference sequence). The CDR3 runs 15 residues. V dropped 1 base and J dropped 4 bases, with 10 bases sitting between them. CDR3 sequence: CASSQARRGTGELFF. The CDR3 DNA is TGTGCCAGCAGCCAAGCCCGGAGAGGCACCGGGGAGCTGTTTTTT.

This clonotype was observed a few times. The gene calls are TRBV20-1 and TRBJ2-3; D is uncertain. CDR1 DFQATT and CDR2 SNEGSKA come from the germline V gene (reference sequence). Trimming took 5 bases from V and 0 from J, leaving 12 bases between them. This CDR3 comprises 14 residues. CDR3 sequence: CSASGARSTDTQYF. The CDR3 region has the DNA TGCAGTGCTTCAGGAGCCCGTAGCACAGATACGCAGTATTTT.